The next 5 T cell receptor beta chains were all read from a single sample in a study of OX40 agonist ivuxolimab in advanced cancers. The repertoire was sequenced with immunoSEQ multiplex PCR; TCRdb's copy has only in-frame clones and lacks some. Among roughly 80,000 clones listed, roughly 80% were seen once. Source: CD4+ or CD8+ T cells sorted from blood, taken in a trial of the OX40 agonist ivuxolimab. Receptors originate from an adult with an advanced solid tumor such as melanoma, head and neck, liver or kidney cancer.

V and J are TRBV5-1 and TRBJ1-1; D gene unclear. The germline CDR1 and CDR2 sequences are SGHRS and YFSETQ. This CDR3 contains 17 residues. V was pared by 0 bases and J by 1 base, with 16 bases between. CDR3 region: CASSLAVGKRANTEAFF. The CDR3 DNA reads TGCGCCAGCAGCTTGGCCGTGGGGAAGAGGGCGAACACTGAAGCTTTCTTT.

The chain uses TRBV7-9 and TRBJ2-3; a possible D gene is TRBD1 (6 bases). V was pared by 0 bases and J by 3 bases, with 16 bases between. CDR3 length: 17 residues. Germline V gene sequence: CDR1 SEHNR, CDR2 FQNEAQ (reference sequence). The CDR3 bases are TGTGCCAGCAGCTTAGCCCTTACAGGGTTCGGGACAGATACGCAGTATTTT. Translating it yields CASSLALTGFGTDTQYF. The full variable domain, with the rest looked up from reference TRBV7-9 and TRBJ2-3, is DTGVSQNPRHKITKRGQNVTFRCDPISEHNRLYWYRQTLGQGPEFLTYFQNEAQLEKSRLLSDRFSAERPKGSFSTLEIQRTEQGDSAMYLCASSLALTGFGTDTQYFGPGTRLTVL.

This chain connects TRBV5-1 to TRBJ1-5; TRBD1 might be the D (6 bases). This CDR3 region has 15 residues. Germline V lookup: CDR1 SGHRS, CDR2 YFSETQ. V shed 4 bases and J shed 5 bases, with 16 bases lying between them. The CDR3 DNA sequence: TGCGCCAGCAGCCGTGAAGGGGGTCTGGATCAGCCCCAGCATTTT. Its protein is CASSREGGLDQPQHF.

V is TRBV4-2 and J is TRBJ1-2; perhaps TRBD1 as D (5 bases). The CDR3 extends over 16 amino acids. Per the germline V gene, CDR1 is LGHNA and CDR2 is YNFKEQ. The V end lost 1 base, the J end lost 0 bases, and 12 bases lay between the germline ends. Here the CDR3 DNA reads TGTGCCAGCAGCCAAGTGTGGGGCAGGCCTAACTATGGCTACACCTTC. It is translated as CASSQVWGRPNYGYTF.

The chain is built from TRBV6-5 and TRBJ2-1; the D gene is possibly TRBD1 (6 bases). The V end lost 4 bases, the J end lost 6 bases, and 7 bases lay between the germline ends. Germline V gives CDR1 MNHEY, CDR2 SVGAGI. The CDR3 runs to 12 residues. This CDR3 is CASSLQGNEQFF. CDR3 DNA sequence: TGTGCCAGCAGTTTACAGGGCAATGAGCAGTTCTTC.